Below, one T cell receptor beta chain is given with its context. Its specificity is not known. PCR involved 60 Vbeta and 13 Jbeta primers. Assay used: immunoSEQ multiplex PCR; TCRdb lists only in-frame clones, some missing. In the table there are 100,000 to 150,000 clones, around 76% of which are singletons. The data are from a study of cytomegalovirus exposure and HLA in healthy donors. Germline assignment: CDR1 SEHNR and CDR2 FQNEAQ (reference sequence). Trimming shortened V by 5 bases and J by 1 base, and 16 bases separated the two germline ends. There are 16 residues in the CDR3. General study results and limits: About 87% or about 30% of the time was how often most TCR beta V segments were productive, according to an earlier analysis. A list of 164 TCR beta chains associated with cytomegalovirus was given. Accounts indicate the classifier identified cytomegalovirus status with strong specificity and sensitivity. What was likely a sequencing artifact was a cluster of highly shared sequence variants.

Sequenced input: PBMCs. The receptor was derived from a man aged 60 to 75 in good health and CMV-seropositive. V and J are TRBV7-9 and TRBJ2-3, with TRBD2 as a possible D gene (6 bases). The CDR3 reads CASSLGTAKGTDTQYF. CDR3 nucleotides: TGTGCCAGCAGCCTAGGGACTGCTAAAGGCACAGATACGCAGTATTTT. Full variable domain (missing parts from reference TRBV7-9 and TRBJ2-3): DTGVSQNPRHKITKRGQNVTFRCDPISEHNRLYWYRQTLGQGPEFLTYFQNEAQLEKSRLLSDRFSAERPKGSFSTLEIQRTEQGDSAMYLCASSLGTAKGTDTQYFGPGTRLTVL.